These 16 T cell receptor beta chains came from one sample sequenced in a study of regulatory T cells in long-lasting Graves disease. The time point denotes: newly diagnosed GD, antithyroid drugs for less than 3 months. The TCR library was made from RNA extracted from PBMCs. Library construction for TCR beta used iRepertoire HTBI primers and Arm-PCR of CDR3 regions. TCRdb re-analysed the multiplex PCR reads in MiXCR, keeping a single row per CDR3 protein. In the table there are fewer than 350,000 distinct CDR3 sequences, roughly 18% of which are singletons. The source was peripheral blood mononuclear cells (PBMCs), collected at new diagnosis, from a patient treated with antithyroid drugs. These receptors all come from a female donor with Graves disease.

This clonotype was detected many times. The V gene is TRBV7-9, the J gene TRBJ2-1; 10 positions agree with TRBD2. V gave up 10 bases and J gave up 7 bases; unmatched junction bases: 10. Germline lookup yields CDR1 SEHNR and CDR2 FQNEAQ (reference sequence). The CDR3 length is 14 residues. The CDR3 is CATSSGSIRNEQFF. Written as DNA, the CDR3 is TGTGCCACCTCTAGCGGGAGTATCAGGAATGAGCAGTTCTTC.

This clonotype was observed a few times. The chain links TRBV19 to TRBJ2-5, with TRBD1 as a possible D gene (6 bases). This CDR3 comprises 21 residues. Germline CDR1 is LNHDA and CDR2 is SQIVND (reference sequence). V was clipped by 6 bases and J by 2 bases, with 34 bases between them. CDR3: CASSQGWVGDPLISTQETQYF. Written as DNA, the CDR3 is TGTGCCAGTAGCCAGGGGTGGGTCGGGGATCCACTAATATCCACGCAAGAGACCCAGTACTTC. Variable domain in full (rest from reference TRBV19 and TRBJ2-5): DGGITQSPKYLFRKEGQNVTLSCEQNLNHDAMYWYRQDPGQGLRLIYYSQIVNDFQKGDIAEGYSVSREKKESFPLTVTSAQKNPTAFYLCASSQGWVGDPLISTQETQYFGPGTRLLVL.

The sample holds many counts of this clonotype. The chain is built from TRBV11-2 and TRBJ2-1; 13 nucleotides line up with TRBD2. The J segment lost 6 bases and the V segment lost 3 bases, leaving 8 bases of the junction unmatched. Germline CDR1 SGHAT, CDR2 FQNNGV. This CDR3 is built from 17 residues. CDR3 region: CASSFPTSGRAVNEQFF. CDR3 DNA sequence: TGTGCCAGCAGCTTCCCCACTAGCGGGAGGGCGGTCAATGAGCAGTTCTTC.

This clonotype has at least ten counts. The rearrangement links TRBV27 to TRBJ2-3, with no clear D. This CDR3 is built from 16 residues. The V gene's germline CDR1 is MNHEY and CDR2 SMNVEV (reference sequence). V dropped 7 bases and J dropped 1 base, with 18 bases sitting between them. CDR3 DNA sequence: TGTGCCAGCACATTAAATAACGCTATTGGCACAGATACGCAGTATTTT. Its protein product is CASTLNNAIGTDTQYF.

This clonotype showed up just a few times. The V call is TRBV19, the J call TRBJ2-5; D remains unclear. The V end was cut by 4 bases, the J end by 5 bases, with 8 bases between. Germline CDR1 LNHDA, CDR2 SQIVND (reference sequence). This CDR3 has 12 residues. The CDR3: CASSNGTETQYF. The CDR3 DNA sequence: TGTGCCAGTAGTAACGGTACGGAGACCCAGTACTTC.

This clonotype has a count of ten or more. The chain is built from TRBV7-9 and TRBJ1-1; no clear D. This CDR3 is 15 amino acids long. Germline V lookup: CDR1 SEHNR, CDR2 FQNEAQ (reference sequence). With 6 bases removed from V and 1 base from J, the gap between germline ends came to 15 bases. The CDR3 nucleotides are TGTGCCAGCAGTTCCCTGGGTCCTGGGAACACTGAAGCTTTCTTT. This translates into CASSSLGPGNTEAFF.

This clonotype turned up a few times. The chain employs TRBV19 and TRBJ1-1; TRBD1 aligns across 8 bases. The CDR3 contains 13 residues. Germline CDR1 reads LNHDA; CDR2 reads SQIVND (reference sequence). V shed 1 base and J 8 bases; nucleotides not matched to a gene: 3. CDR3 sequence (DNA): TGTGCCAGTAGTATAGTCCGGGACAGGGAAGCTTTCTTT. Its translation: CASSIVRDREAFF.

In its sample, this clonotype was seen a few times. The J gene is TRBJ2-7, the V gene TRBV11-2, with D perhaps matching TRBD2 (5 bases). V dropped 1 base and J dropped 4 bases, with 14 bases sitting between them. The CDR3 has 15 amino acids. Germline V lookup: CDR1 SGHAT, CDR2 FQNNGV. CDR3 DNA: TGTGCCAGCAGCTTAGTTGGCGGGCCTATTTACGAGCAGTACTTC. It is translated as CASSLVGGPIYEQYF.

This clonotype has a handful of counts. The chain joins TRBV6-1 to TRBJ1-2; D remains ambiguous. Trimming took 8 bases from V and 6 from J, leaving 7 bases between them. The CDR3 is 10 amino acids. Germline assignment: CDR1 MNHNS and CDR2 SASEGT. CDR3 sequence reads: CASGSDGYTF. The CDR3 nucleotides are TGTGCCAGCGGGAGTGATGGCTACACCTTC.

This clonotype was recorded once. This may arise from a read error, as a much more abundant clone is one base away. The CDR3 region has the DNA TGTGTCACCAGCAGAGATCTAGGGGAAAAACTGTTTTTT. It translates to CVTSRDLGEKLFF. The chain recombines TRBV15 with TRBJ1-4; D unresolved. Germline loops: CDR1 LNHNV, CDR2 YYDKDF (reference sequence). This CDR3 comprises 13 residues.

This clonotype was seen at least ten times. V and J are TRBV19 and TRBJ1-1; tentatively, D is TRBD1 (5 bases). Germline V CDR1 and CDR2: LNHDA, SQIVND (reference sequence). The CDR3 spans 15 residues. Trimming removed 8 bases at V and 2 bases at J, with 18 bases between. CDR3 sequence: CASRGNFDSNTEAFF. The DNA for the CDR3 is TGTGCCAGTCGGGGAAATTTCGACAGCAACACTGAAGCTTTCTTT.

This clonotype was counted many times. CDR3 bases: TGTGCCAGCCTCCCCCAGGGTGATGACTATGGCTACACCTTC. Protein product: CASLPQGDDYGYTF. The gene calls are TRBV28 and TRBJ1-2; TRBD1 is a possible D gene (5 bases). Trimming shortened V by 8 bases and J by 3 bases, and 16 bases separated the two germline ends. Germline CDR1 reads MDHEN; CDR2 reads SYDVKM. This CDR3 region has 14 residues.

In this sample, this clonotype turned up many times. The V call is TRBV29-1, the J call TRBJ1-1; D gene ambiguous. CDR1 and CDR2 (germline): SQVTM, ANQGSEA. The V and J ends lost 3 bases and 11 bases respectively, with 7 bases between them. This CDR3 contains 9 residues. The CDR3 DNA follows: TGCAGCGTTGATTCTGGGGCTTTCTTT. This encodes CSVDSGAFF.

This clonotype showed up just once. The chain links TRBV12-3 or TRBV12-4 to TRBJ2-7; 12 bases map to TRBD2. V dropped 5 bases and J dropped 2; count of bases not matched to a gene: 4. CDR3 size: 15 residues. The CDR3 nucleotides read TGTGCCAGCAGTAGACTAGCGGGAGCCACCTACGAGCAGTACTTC. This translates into CASSRLAGATYEQYF.

The CDR3: CASSMLAGGNEQFF. The CDR3 bases are TGTGCCAGTAGTATGCTAGCGGGAGGTAATGAGCAGTTCTTC. V gene TRBV19 combines with J gene TRBJ2-1, with 11 bases fitting TRBD2. Trimming took 3 bases from V and 7 from J; bases not matched to a gene: 2. Germline CDR1 is LNHDA and CDR2 is SQIVND (reference sequence). The CDR3 consists of 14 residues.

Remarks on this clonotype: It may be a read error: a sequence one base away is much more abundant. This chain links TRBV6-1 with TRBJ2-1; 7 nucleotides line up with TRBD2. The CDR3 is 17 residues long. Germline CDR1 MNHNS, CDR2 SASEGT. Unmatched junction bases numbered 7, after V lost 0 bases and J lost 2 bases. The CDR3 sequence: CASSEAAGGSPYNEQFF. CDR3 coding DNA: TGTGCCAGCAGTGAAGCGGCCGGCGGGAGCCCCTACAATGAGCAGTTCTTC.